The source of this T cell receptor (beta chain) is a study of T cell responses to AZD1222 COVID-19 vaccine. Whole-study results and caveats: Breadth and depth of Spike-specific TCRs rose after two AZD1222 doses.

The repertoire was sequenced with immunoSEQ multiplex PCR; TCRdb's copy has only in-frame clones and lacks some. The sample has 80,000 or so clones, 70% to 90% seen once; the top ten hold approximately 1.4%. About this clone itself: What it binds is not known.

The CDR3 covers 14 residues. The germline CDR1 and CDR2 sequences are LNHDA and SQIVND (reference sequence). With V trimmed by 7 bases and J by 4 bases, 7 bases remained unmatched. The sequence came from an adult in good health. The rearrangement joins TRBV19 to TRBJ1-5; 7 nucleotides align to TRBD1. Source: peripheral blood, taken on day 0 of AZD1222 vaccination. DNA for the CDR3: TGTGCCAGTACGGTTAAGGGGGCGAATCAGCCCCAGCATTTT. It codes for CASTVKGANQPQHF.